Listed here are 22 T cell receptor beta chains from one sample, sequenced in a study of blood T cell repertoires in COVID-19 (dated by TCRdb to about 2020). The library was made by the immunoSEQ multiplex PCR assay. Entries here come from immuneACCESS through TCRdb and include only in-frame sequences with V and J called. Some clones fail to appear in such tables; in the studies checked, an unresolved V gene covers under half of the shortfall, and the cause of the remainder is unknown. The sample table holds fewer than 150,000 clones, of which about nine tenths were seen once. The ten largest make up roughly 28% of the sample. Sequenced: peripheral blood. Receptor source: a human donor in a cohort sampled during active COVID-19.

The gene calls are TRBV7-9 and TRBJ2-3, with D unclear. This CDR3 contains 13 residues. CDR1 and CDR2 from the germline V gene are SEHNR and FQNEAQ (reference sequence). V lost 1 base, J lost 4 bases, and 6 bases lay in between. The CDR3 protein is CASSLGSADTQYF. Here the CDR3 DNA reads TGTGCCAGCAGCTTAGGTTCTGCAGATACGCAGTATTTT. The full variable domain, rest sourced from reference TRBV7-9 and TRBJ2-3, is DTGVSQNPRHKITKRGQNVTFRCDPISEHNRLYWYRQTLGQGPEFLTYFQNEAQLEKSRLLSDRFSAERPKGSFSTLEIQRTEQGDSAMYLCASSLGSADTQYFGPGTRLTVL.

This chain connects TRBV15 to TRBJ2-7, with D perhaps TRBD1 (6 bases). Per the germline V gene, CDR1 is LNHNV and CDR2 is YYDKDF (reference sequence). The CDR3 runs to 16 residues. Trimming removed 3 bases from V and 2 bases from J, with 17 bases in between. This CDR3 reads CATSRGFIRGTYEQYF. Here the CDR3 DNA reads TGTGCCACCAGCAGGGGGTTTATCAGGGGCACCTACGAGCAGTACTTC.

V is TRBV7-3 and J is TRBJ2-5; TRBD2 agrees at 12 bases. V was clipped by 2 bases and J by 2 bases; unmatched bases: 9. This CDR3 region has 18 residues. Germline lookup yields CDR1 SGHTA and CDR2 FQGTGA. CDR3 coding DNA: TGTGCCAGCAGCTTACTCCCACCGGGACTAGCGGGTCAAGAGACCCAGTACTTC. Translated, it gives CASSLLPPGLAGQETQYF.

The chain is built from TRBV5-4 and TRBJ1-1; 12 nucleotides agree with TRBD1. The CDR3 runs to 16 residues. CDR1 is SGHNT and CDR2 is YYREEE in the germline V gene (reference sequence). Losses at the gene ends were 4 bases for V and 10 bases for J; bases not matched to a gene: 14. CDR3 DNA sequence: TGTGCCAGCAGCAAGGGACAGGGGGCAGCGAGCAGAGGAGCTTTCTTT. Encoded protein: CASSKGQGAASRGAFF.

This clone was detected once. The V gene is TRBV30, the J gene TRBJ1-5; D is unresolved. Germline CDR1 GTSNPN, CDR2 SVGIG (reference sequence). CDR3 length: 12 residues. The V end was cut by 2 bases, the J end by 4 bases, with 6 bases between. CDR3 residues: CAWSFVNQPQHF. The DNA for the CDR3 is TGTGCCTGGAGTTTCGTAAATCAGCCCCAGCATTTT.

V is TRBV6-5 and J is TRBJ2-1; TRBD2 agrees at 8 bases. CDR1 and CDR2 from the germline V gene are MNHEY and SVGAGI. There are 14 residues in the CDR3. The V and J ends lost 6 bases and 10 bases, in that order; junction bases with no gene match: 11. CDR3 sequence (DNA): TGTGCCAGCAGGTCTACCGGGACTAGGTACGAGCAGTTCTTC. Encoded protein: CASRSTGTRYEQFF.

This clone occurred once. The chain couples TRBV5-4 to TRBJ2-2; 8 positions match TRBD1. Losses at the gene ends were 2 bases for V and 6 bases for J; bases not matched to a gene: 9. Germline V gene data show CDR1 as SGHNT and CDR2 as YYREEE (reference sequence). The CDR3 is 16 amino acids. In DNA, the CDR3 is TGTGCCAGCAGCTTCGTCGGCCGGACAGGGCCCGGGGAGCTGTTTTTT. Protein sequence: CASSFVGRTGPGELFF. Complete variable domain (other parts from reference TRBV5-4 and TRBJ2-2): ETGVTQSPTHLIKTRGQQVTLRCSSQSGHNTVSWYQQALGQGPQFIFQYYREEENGRGNFPPRFSGLQFPNYSSELNVNALELDDSALYLCASSFVGRTGPGELFFGEGSRLTVL.

CDR3 in amino acids: CASSQEGGTGVNTEAFF. The CDR3 DNA reads TGTGCCAGCAGCCAAGAGGGGGGGACAGGCGTGAACACTGAAGCTTTCTTT. The chain employs TRBV5-6 and TRBJ1-1; 8 nucleotides match TRBD1. The CDR3 consists of 17 residues. The trim removed 4 bases at V and 0 bases at J, leaving 11 bases unmatched. CDR1 SGHDT and CDR2 YYEEEE come from the germline V gene.

This chain joins TRBV5-4 and TRBJ2-7; D perhaps matches TRBD1 (6 bases). CDR1 is SGHNT and CDR2 is YYREEE in the germline V gene (reference sequence). The V end was cut by 3 bases, the J end by 4 bases, with 8 bases between. CDR3 length equals 12 residues. The CDR3 loop is CASSSDSYEQYF. The CDR3 DNA follows: TGTGCCAGCAGCTCGGACAGTTACGAGCAGTACTTC.

In its sample, this clone was seen a few times. The V and J genes are TRBV4-1 and TRBJ2-7, with a tentative D call TRBD2 (5 bases). Per germline, CDR1 MGHRA and CDR2 YSYEKL. V was clipped by 11 bases and J by 0 bases, with 11 bases between them. The CDR3 spans 12 residues. In DNA form, the CDR3 reads TGCGCCGGAGGCAGGAGCTCCTACGAGCAGTACTTC. Translated: CAGGRSSYEQYF.

This clone was seen a few times. The chain is built from TRBV4-1 and TRBJ2-7; a weak D match, TRBD1 (6 bases). V lost 4 bases and J 3 bases, leaving 16 bases between the germline ends. The V gene's germline CDR1 is MGHRA and CDR2 YSYEKL. There are 15 residues in the CDR3. The CDR3 DNA reads TGCGCCAGCAGCCCCCGGCAGGGGCCGTTCTACGAGCAGTACTTC. Translation: CASSPRQGPFYEQYF.

In nucleotides, the CDR3 is TGTGCCAGCAGCCAACGGGGGGCCGCGAACACCGGGGAGCTGTTTTTT. The encoded protein is CASSQRGAANTGELFF. This rearrangement joins TRBV4-2 to TRBJ2-2, with D possibly TRBD2 on 7 matching bases. The CDR3 totals 16 residues. Per the germline V gene, CDR1 is LGHNA and CDR2 is YNFKEQ. The V end was cut by 2 bases, the J end by 0 bases, with 10 bases between.

The chain recombines TRBV6-1 with TRBJ1-1; no clear D. Germline V CDR1 and CDR2: MNHNS, SASEGT. The ends were cut back, 0 bases at V and 1 base at J, with 9 bases in the middle. The CDR3 has 15 amino acids. The CDR3 nucleotides are TGTGCCAGCAGTGAAGCGCCCTACCAGAACACTGAAGCTTTCTTT. It is translated as CASSEAPYQNTEAFF.

The genes are TRBV14 and TRBJ2-7; D is unclear. CDR1 is SGHDN and CDR2 is FVKESK in the germline V gene. The CDR3 contains 13 residues. Trimming cost V 3 bases and J 2 bases, with 8 bases left between them. The CDR3 sequence is CASSHTVTYEQYF. The CDR3 nucleotides are TGTGCCAGCAGCCATACGGTCACCTACGAGCAGTACTTC. Combining the CDR3 with reference TRBV14 and TRBJ2-7 gives the whole variable domain EAGVTQFPSHSVIEKGQTVTLRCDPISGHDNLYWYRRVMGKEIKFLLHFVKESKQDESGMPNNRFLAERTGGTYSTLKVQPAELEDSGVYFCASSHTVTYEQYFGPGTRLTVT.

The chain is built from TRBV2 and TRBJ1-1; D not certain. CDR3 size: 12 residues. The ends were cut back, 2 bases at V and 7 bases at J, with 8 bases in the middle. Germline CDR1 and CDR2: SNHLY and FYNNEI. CDR3 DNA sequence: TGTGCCAGCAGTGAACGGGGAAATGAAGCTTTCTTT. Its protein is CASSERGNEAFF.

The rearrangement uses TRBV10-3 and TRBJ1-1; D possibly corresponds to TRBD1 (6 bases). Deletions cut 6 bases from V and 5 bases from J, with 25 bases between. Germline CDR1 is ENHRY and CDR2 is SYGVKD. This CDR3 has 17 residues. CDR3 amino acids: CAISSTGSGAGSTEAFF. CDR3 DNA: TGTGCCATCAGCTCGACAGGATCTGGAGCGGGGTCTACTGAAGCTTTCTTT.

The V and J genes are TRBV4-2 and TRBJ2-3, with 8 bases matching TRBD2. The CDR3 totals 16 residues. Germline assignment: CDR1 LGHNA and CDR2 YNFKEQ. The junction had 6 bases not matched to a gene; V was cut back by 0 bases and J by 4 bases. Here the CDR3 reads CASSQERGTRADTQYF. The CDR3 DNA reads TGTGCCAGCAGCCAAGAACGTGGGACTAGGGCAGATACGCAGTATTTT.

The chain uses TRBV11-2 and TRBJ2-1; 14 bases are shared with TRBD2. V gave up 4 bases and J gave up 4 bases; unmatched junction bases: 6. This CDR3 contains 17 residues. In germline, CDR1 is SGHAT, CDR2 FQNNGV. CDR3 residues: CASSWGLAGAIYNEQFF. CDR3 in DNA: TGTGCCAGCAGCTGGGGACTAGCGGGGGCTATTTACAATGAGCAGTTCTTC.

This clone was detected only a few times. V usage is TRBV27 and J usage is TRBJ1-3; no clear D. V lost 5 bases to trimming and J lost 2 bases, with 13 bases between them. Per the germline V gene, CDR1 is MNHEY and CDR2 is SMNVEV (reference sequence). The CDR3 contains 15 residues. The CDR3 sequence is CASSEGLHAGNTIYF. Written as DNA, the CDR3 is TGTGCCAGCAGTGAGGGATTGCATGCTGGAAACACCATATATTTT.

The chain uses TRBV7-9 and TRBJ2-1, with 11 positions matching TRBD1. After removal of 4 bases from V and 8 bases from J, the junction contained 1 base not matched to a gene. Germline CDR1 and CDR2: SEHNR and FQNEAQ (reference sequence). The CDR3 contains 13 residues. The chain's CDR3 is CASSWTGGDEQFF. The CDR3 DNA reads TGTGCCAGCAGCTGGACAGGGGGCGATGAGCAGTTCTTC.

V gene TRBV5-4 combines with J gene TRBJ2-2, with 9 nucleotides matching TRBD2. Germline-derived CDR1 and CDR2 are SGHNT and YYREEE (reference sequence). The CDR3 length is 17 residues. V shed 2 bases and J 4 bases; nucleotides not matched to a gene: 9. The DNA for the CDR3 is TGTGCCAGCAGCTTTCTAGCGGGGAGGAGGGGCACCGGGGAGCTGTTTTTT. Amino acid sequence: CASSFLAGRRGTGELFF.

This clone showed up just a few times. This CDR3 reads CSLGRSMTQYF. CDR3 bases: TGCAGCTTGGGGCGGTCGATGACCCAGTACTTC. The V and J genes are TRBV20-1 and TRBJ2-5; D perhaps matches TRBD1 (5 bases). Germline lookup yields CDR1 DFQATT and CDR2 SNEGSKA (reference sequence). The CDR3 runs to 11 residues.